A selection of T cell receptor beta chains follows, all from one sample in a study of T cell repertoires in cytomegalovirus infection. MiXCR was run by TCRdb on the reads, yielding one entry per CDR3 protein. The sample includes about 460,000 distinct CDR3 sequences, around 11% of them seen just once. Material for sequencing was PBMCs. The receptors here all came from a human donor in good health (CMV status not recorded). Some clones in this sample may be carry-over from other donors' samples. The CDR3 runs from the conserved cysteine through the conserved F or W. The D gene is left open where the match is weak. Some rows mark clone size as missing; the rest say once, few, many or name a class of expanded clone.

d_gene	v_gene	abundance	j_gene	CDR3aa	CDR3nt
-	TRBV20-1	few	TRBJ1-5	CSATPPVAGDQPQHF	TGCAGTGCTACCCCCCCGGTGGCCGGGGATCAGCCCCAGCATTTT
-	TRBV5-4	-	TRBJ2-3	CASSRPVSGGDTQYF	TGTGCCAGCAGCCGCCCCGTGAGCGGTGGAGATACGCAGTATTTT
-	TRBV6-2/TRBV6-3	many	TRBJ2-3	CASSSGLLVATTDTQYF	TGTGCCAGCAGTTCCGGACTACTCGTTGCCACCACAGATACGCAGTATTTT
TRBD2	TRBV7-9	-	TRBJ2-1	CASRNSGRVDEQFF	TGTGCCAGCAGAAATAGCGGGAGGGTCGATGAGCAGTTCTTC
-	TRBV20-1	-	TRBJ2-4	CSAREARVAKNIQYF	TGCAGTGCTAGAGAGGCCAGGGTAGCCAAAAACATTCAGTACTTC
-	TRBV28	many	TRBJ2-4	CASSSSKNIQYF	TGTGCCAGCAGTTCTTCAAAAAACATTCAGTACTTC
TRBD2	TRBV6-2/TRBV6-3	many	TRBJ2-2	CATRLAGDRGGELFF	TGTGCCACCAGACTAGCGGGAGATCGTGGCGGGGAGCTGTTTTTT
TRBD1	TRBV20-1	-	TRBJ2-7	CSARIQGVAYEQYF	TGCAGTGCTAGAATACAGGGGGTGGCCTACGAGCAGTACTTC
TRBD1	TRBV6-2/TRBV6-3	-	TRBJ1-1	CASRTGGYTEAFF	TGTGCCAGCAGGACAGGGGGTTACACTGAAGCTTTCTTT
-	TRBV28	many	TRBJ2-7	CASSYRYSYEQYF	TGTGCCAGCAGTTATAGGTACTCCTACGAGCAGTACTTC
TRBD1	TRBV24-1	-	TRBJ2-2	CATSDLPAHQGAAGTGELFF	TGTGCCACCAGTGATTTGCCAGCCCACCAGGGGGCGGCGGGCACCGGGGAGCTGTTTTTT
-	TRBV24-1	-	TRBJ2-1	CATSDFGGKSYNEQFF	TGTGCCACCAGTGATTTCGGGGGAAAGTCCTACAATGAGCAGTTCTTC
TRBD2	TRBV7-2	many	TRBJ2-7	CASRLSGIGEQYF	TGTGCCAGCAGACTTAGCGGGATCGGCGAGCAGTACTTC
-	TRBV7-9	many	TRBJ1-1	CASRGGRDTEAFF	TGTGCCAGCAGGGGAGGGAGGGACACTGAAGCTTTCTTT
-	TRBV29-1	few	TRBJ1-2	CSVEVALGYTF	TGCAGCGTTGAAGTGGCGCTTGGCTACACCTTC
TRBD2	TRBV24-1	many	TRBJ2-5	CATSDLGTSGQETQYF	TGTGCCACCAGTGATTTGGGGACTAGCGGCCAAGAGACCCAGTACTTC
-	TRBV7-9	many	TRBJ2-1	CASDPGGNEQFF	TGTGCCAGCGACCCCGGCGGTAATGAGCAGTTCTTC
-	TRBV4-1	-	TRBJ1-4	CASSQQGVREKLFF	TGCGCCAGCAGCCAACAAGGGGTGCGGGAAAAACTGTTTTTT
-	TRBV5-1	-	TRBJ2-1	CASSPEGDSYNEQFF	TGCGCCAGCAGCCCGGAGGGGGACTCCTACAATGAGCAGTTCTTC
-	TRBV3-1	-	TRBJ2-7	CASSNSDVYEQYF	TGTGCCAGCAGCAACTCGGACGTCTACGAGCAGTACTTC
TRBD2	TRBV3-1	many	TRBJ2-1	CASSQDLSREGHNEQFF	TGTGCCAGCAGCCAAGATCTTAGTCGGGAGGGTCACAATGAGCAGTTCTTC
TRBD2	TRBV7-3	many	TRBJ2-5	CASSRYSGGETQYF	TGTGCCAGCAGCCGATATAGCGGGGGAGAGACCCAGTACTTC
TRBD1	TRBV19	-	TRBJ1-6	CASTKGQGLSPLHF	TGTGCCAGTACCAAGGGACAGGGTTTGTCACCCCTCCACTTT
TRBD1	TRBV7-9	many	TRBJ2-2	CASSYPGTANTGELFF	TGTGCCAGCAGCTACCCCGGGACAGCAAACACCGGGGAGCTGTTTTTT
-	TRBV6-1	-	TRBJ1-5	CASRGDGGNQPQHF	TGTGCCAGCAGAGGGGACGGAGGCAATCAGCCCCAGCATTTT
-	TRBV7-9	-	TRBJ2-5	CASPETQYF	TGTGCCAGCCCAGAGACCCAGTACTTC
-	TRBV28	many	TRBJ2-1	CASSLGQGKTNEQFF	TGTGCCAGCAGTTTAGGTCAGGGAAAGACCAATGAGCAGTTCTTC
-	TRBV11-2	-	TRBJ1-1	CASTAGVLDGEAFF	TGTGCCAGCACCGCGGGTGTATTAGATGGTGAAGCTTTCTTT
-	TRBV6-2/TRBV6-3	-	TRBJ2-5	CASKTAETQYF	TGTGCCAGCAAAACCGCGGAGACCCAGTACTTC
TRBD2	TRBV28	-	TRBJ2-1	CASSTSGDYNEQFF	TGTGCCAGCAGCACTAGCGGGGACTACAATGAGCAGTTCTTC
-	TRBV10-3	many	TRBJ1-1	CAISADIGAEAFF	TGTGCCATCAGCGCGGACATTGGGGCTGAAGCTTTCTTT
TRBD1	TRBV3-1	few	TRBJ1-1	CASSQAIQTGGPEAFF	TGTGCCAGCAGCCAAGCTATCCAGACAGGGGGCCCTGAAGCTTTCTTT
TRBD2	TRBV11-2	many	TRBJ2-6	CASSLDSRGGAGANVLTF	TGTGCCAGCAGCTTAGATTCTCGCGGGGGGGCTGGGGCCAACGTCCTGACTTTC
-	TRBV5-1	-	TRBJ1-1	CASSQQGSNTEAFF	TGCGCCAGCAGCCAACAGGGCTCGAACACTGAAGCTTTCTTT
-	TRBV11-3	many	TRBJ2-3	CASSFSLEGPVSDTQYF	TGTGCCAGCAGCTTTAGCTTGGAGGGCCCGGTGTCAGATACGCAGTATTTT
-	TRBV20-1	many	TRBJ2-3	CSAAGRGSTDTQYF	TGCAGTGCTGCGGGGCGGGGTAGCACAGATACGCAGTATTTT
-	TRBV10-3	many	TRBJ2-5	CAISVEKGRADTQYF	TGTGCCATCAGTGTAGAGAAGGGGCGGGCGGATACCCAGTACTTC
TRBD2	TRBV7-3	few	TRBJ2-3	CASSSGTSKTDTQYF	TGTGCCAGCAGCTCCGGGACTAGCAAGACAGATACGCAGTATTTT
-	TRBV9	-	TRBJ2-2	CASRATGELFF	TGTGCCAGCAGGGCCACCGGGGAGCTGTTTTTT
-	TRBV7-2	many	TRBJ2-7	CASSLAATPAYEQYF	TGTGCCAGCAGCTTAGCTGCGACTCCGGCCTACGAGCAGTACTTC
-	TRBV4-1	-	TRBJ2-2	CASSQPQRLRPTGELFF	TGCGCCAGCAGCCAACCTCAGAGGCTTCGTCCCACCGGGGAGCTGTTTTTT
TRBD2	TRBV28	many	TRBJ2-1	CASKNPGTSEGGEQFF	TGTGCCAGCAAAAATCCCGGGACTAGCGAAGGCGGTGAGCAGTTCTTC
TRBD2	TRBV20-1	few	TRBJ2-5	CSGHHSGRAYETQYF	TGCAGTGGCCACCATAGCGGGAGGGCCTATGAGACCCAGTACTTC
-	TRBV7-2	many	TRBJ2-5	CASSLVPGETQYF	TGTGCCAGCAGCTTAGTCCCGGGGGAGACCCAGTACTTC